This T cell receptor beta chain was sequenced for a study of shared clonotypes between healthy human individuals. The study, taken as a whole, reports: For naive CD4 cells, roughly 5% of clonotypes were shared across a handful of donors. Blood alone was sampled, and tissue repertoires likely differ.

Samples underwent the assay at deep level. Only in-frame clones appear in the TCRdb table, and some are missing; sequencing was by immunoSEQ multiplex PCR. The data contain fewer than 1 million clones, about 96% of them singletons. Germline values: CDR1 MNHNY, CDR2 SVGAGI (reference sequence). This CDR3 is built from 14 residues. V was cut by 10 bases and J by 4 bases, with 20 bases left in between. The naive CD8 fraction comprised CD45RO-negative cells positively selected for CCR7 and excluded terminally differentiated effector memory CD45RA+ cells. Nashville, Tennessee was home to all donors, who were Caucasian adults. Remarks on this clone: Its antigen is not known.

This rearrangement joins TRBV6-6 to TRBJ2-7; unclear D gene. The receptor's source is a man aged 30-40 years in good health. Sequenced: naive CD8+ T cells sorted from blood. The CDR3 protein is CATNYRSLGYEQYF. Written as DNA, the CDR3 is TGTGCCACCAATTACCGTAGTCTCGGATACGAGCAGTACTTC.